Below, 7 T cell receptor beta chains from the same sample are listed, as sequenced in a study of spatial heterogeneity in lung cancer. Whole-study results and caveats: Within tumors, counts of expanded alpha and beta TCRs tracked tumor mutation counts.

For these receptors, no antigen is known. The time point here: sample taken at primary tumor resection. TCRdb processed the 5' RACE reads anew with MiXCR; each CDR3 protein has one entry. The table lists some 96,000 distinct CDR3 sequences, 4.4% of them singletons. Sequencing used lung tumor tissue, obtained at surgery. These receptors all come from a male donor with early-stage non-small cell lung cancer.

This clonotype was recorded at least ten times. The chain has TRBV20-1 and TRBJ1-4; a possible D gene is TRBD1 (5 bases). The germline V gene encodes CDR1 DFQATT and CDR2 SNEGSKA (reference sequence). The V end lost 6 bases, the J end lost 8 bases, and 16 bases lay between the germline ends. The CDR3 extends over 13 amino acids. DNA of the CDR3: TGCAGTGCCCGGAGGGGAGTAGAGGAAAAACTGTTTTTT. Amino acids: CSARRGVEEKLFF.

This clonotype came up many times. This rearrangement joins TRBV9 to TRBJ1-5; 7 bases match TRBD1. With V trimmed by 7 bases and J by 4 bases, 2 bases remained unmatched. Germline CDR1 and CDR2: SGDLS and YYNGEE. There are 12 residues in the CDR3. CDR3 sequence (DNA): TGTGCCAGCGGGACAGTAAATCAGCCCCAGCATTTT. This translates into CASGTVNQPQHF. Full variable domain (missing parts from reference TRBV9 and TRBJ1-5): DSGVTQTPKHLITATGQRVTLRCSPRSGDLSVYWYQQSLDQGLQFLIQYYNGEERAKGNILERFSAQQFPDLHSELNLSSLELGDSALYFCASGTVNQPQHFGDGTRLSIL.

This clonotype was seen at least ten times. The genes are TRBV20-1 and TRBJ2-7, with 9 bases matching TRBD2. The CDR3 spans 21 residues. Germline V gene lookup returns CDR1 DFQATT and CDR2 SNEGSKA (reference sequence). After removal of 0 bases from V and 5 bases from J, the junction contained 26 bases not matched to a gene. CDR3 protein: CSARDDFGVAGAMLLSHEQYF. CDR3 DNA: TGCAGTGCTAGAGATGATTTCGGGGTAGCGGGAGCGATGCTGCTATCCCACGAGCAGTACTTC.

This chain links TRBV28 with TRBJ2-3; 7 nucleotides match TRBD2. With 4 bases clipped from V and 0 bases from J, the junction kept 4 bases outside the gene matches. This CDR3 comprises 15 residues. The germline V gene has CDR1 MDHEN and CDR2 SYDVKM. CDR3 protein: CASSSPGGSTDTQYF. CDR3 DNA: TGTGCCAGCAGTTCGCCGGGGGGTAGCACAGATACGCAGTATTTT.

This clonotype has at least ten counts. The V call is TRBV5-5, the J call TRBJ2-7; possibly TRBD1 or TRBD2 for D (5 bases each). CDR1 is SGHKS and CDR2 is YYEKEE in the germline V gene (reference sequence). The CDR3 extends over 16 amino acids. V was shortened by 4 bases and J by 2 bases, with 19 bases between the two germline ends. The CDR3 DNA sequence: TGTGCCAGCAGCGTTGGGGCGATGGACGGGGCCTACGAGCAGTACTTC. It specifies CASSVGAMDGAYEQYF.

The CDR3 DNA sequence: TGTGCCAGCAGACAGTCGGGGGGTGGCTACACCTTC. Its translation is CASRQSGGGYTF. V and J are TRBV28 and TRBJ1-2, with a tentative D call TRBD1 (5 bases). Looked up from germline, CDR1 is MDHEN and CDR2 is SYDVKM. V was clipped by 6 bases and J by 7 bases, with 12 bases between them. This CDR3 is 12 amino acids long.

In its sample, this clonotype was seen many times. The chain recombines TRBV29-1 with TRBJ2-1; 8 nucleotides match TRBD2. The CDR3 is made up of 14 amino acids. CDR1 and CDR2 (germline): SQVTM, ANQGSEA. Trimming took 7 bases from V and 7 from J; bases not matched to a gene: 12. The CDR3, as DNA: TGCAGCGCGTTGCCAGCGGGAGTTGTGAATGAGCAGTTCTTC. This sequence encodes CSALPAGVVNEQFF.